The 24 T cell receptor beta chains presented below share a single source sample, sequenced in a study of blood T cell repertoires in COVID-19. Clones were read by immunoSEQ multiplex PCR, and TCRdb kept only the in-frame ones, dropping some. Of about 270,000 clones in the sample, approximately 89% were seen once. The specimen sequenced was peripheral blood. These receptors were obtained from a man aged 40-50 years with active or convalescent COVID-19.

The chain links TRBV19 to TRBJ2-7; 10 positions agree with TRBD1. Per germline, CDR1 LNHDA and CDR2 SQIVND (reference sequence). The CDR3 is 11 amino acids. V lost 10 bases to trimming and J lost 6 bases; unmatched junction nucleotides: 3. The CDR3 spells CATRQGAEQYF. Written as DNA, the CDR3 is TGTGCCACTCGACAGGGGGCCGAGCAGTACTTC.

This rearrangement joins TRBV6-5 to TRBJ1-2; D perhaps matches TRBD1 (6 bases). The CDR3 sequence is 13 residues long. V was shortened by 4 bases and J by 6 bases, with 12 bases between the two germline ends. Germline V gives CDR1 MNHEY, CDR2 SVGAGI. For the CDR3, the DNA is TGTGCCAGCAGTTTTACAGGGAGTCATGGCTACACCTTC. As protein: CASSFTGSHGYTF.

This chain connects TRBV5-1 to TRBJ2-3, with 10 bases identical to TRBD2. Per germline, CDR1 SGHRS and CDR2 YFSETQ. J was trimmed by 2 bases and V by 1 base; bases with no gene match: 7. CDR3 length: 17 residues. CDR3 DNA: TGCGCCAGCAGCTTGTTCCTAGCGGGAGTAAACACAGATACGCAGTATTTT. As protein: CASSLFLAGVNTDTQYF.

This chain's CDR3 is CATGGNWTDTQYF. The CDR3 DNA reads TGTGCCACCGGGGGGAACTGGACAGATACGCAGTATTTT. The chain has TRBV24-1 and TRBJ2-3; D might be TRBD2 (6 bases). The V and J ends lost 9 bases and 3 bases respectively, with 12 bases between them. The CDR3 spans 13 residues. CDR1 KGHDR and CDR2 SFDVKD come from the germline V gene.

The chain uses TRBV6-4 and TRBJ2-3; 8 bases agree with TRBD2. This CDR3 contains 14 residues. With 3 bases clipped from V and 5 bases from J, the junction kept 4 bases outside the gene matches. Per the germline V gene, CDR1 is MRHNA and CDR2 is SNTAGT. The CDR3 nucleotides are TGTGCCAGCAGTGATGGCGGGGGGATAGATACGCAGTATTTT. Residues: CASSDGGGIDTQYF.

The chain combines TRBV7-6 with TRBJ2-5, with TRBD1 as a possible D gene (6 bases). Germline V gene sequence: CDR1 SGHVS, CDR2 FNYEAQ. CDR3 length: 12 residues. V was pared by 7 bases and J by 3 bases, with 9 bases between. CDR3 in DNA: TGTGCCAGCAATGACAGGAAAGAGACCCAGTACTTC. Its translation is CASNDRKETQYF.

This chain joins TRBV2 and TRBJ1-4; TRBD1 agrees at 8 bases. The V segment lost 5 bases and the J segment 7 bases; nucleotides outside the gene matches: 12. The CDR3 consists of 16 residues. Per the germline V gene, CDR1 is SNHLY and CDR2 is FYNNEI. The CDR3 sequence is CASSPGTGIMSEKLFF. Here the CDR3 DNA reads TGTGCCAGCAGTCCCGGGACAGGAATTATGAGTGAAAAACTGTTTTTT.

The chain has TRBV10-3 and TRBJ2-5; 8 nucleotides match TRBD2. CDR3 length: 14 amino acids. Germline V CDR1 and CDR2: ENHRY, SYGVKD. The trim removed 6 bases at V and 9 bases at J, leaving 12 bases unmatched. CDR3 protein: CAISPGGALRAQYF. Written as DNA, the CDR3 is TGTGCCATCAGCCCCGGGGGGGCCCTGAGGGCCCAGTACTTC.

V usage is TRBV19 and J usage is TRBJ2-3; no clear D gene. V lost 3 bases to trimming and J lost 2 bases, with 6 bases between them. The CDR3 length is 13 residues. The germline V gene encodes CDR1 LNHDA and CDR2 SQIVND (reference sequence). Here the CDR3 reads CASSMRPTDTQYF. The CDR3 DNA reads TGTGCCAGTAGTATGAGGCCCACAGATACGCAGTATTTT.

V is TRBV5-6 and J is TRBJ1-6; D might be TRBD1 (6 bases). Germline CDR1 reads SGHDT; CDR2 reads YYEEEE. The CDR3 has 17 residues. Trimming took 4 bases from V and 5 from J, leaving 19 bases between them. The CDR3 protein is CASSRGPQGSNNSPLHF. CDR3 in DNA: TGTGCCAGCAGCCGAGGACCACAGGGATCGAATAATTCACCCCTCCACTTT.

The genes are TRBV5-1 and TRBJ2-7, with 8 bases that match TRBD1. Germline V lookup: CDR1 SGHRS, CDR2 YFSETQ. V lost 4 bases and J lost 2; bases outside the gene matches: 8. This CDR3 region has 15 residues. The CDR3 protein is CASSPDGQGTYEQYF. The CDR3 nucleotides are TGCGCCAGCAGCCCCGATGGACAGGGTACCTACGAGCAGTACTTC. The variable domain in full, with the rest retrieved from reference TRBV5-1 and TRBJ2-7, is KAGVTQTPRYLIKTRGQQVTLSCSPISGHRSVSWYQQTPGQGLQFLFEYFSETQRNKGNFPGRFSGRQFSNSRSEMNVSTLELGDSALYLCASSPDGQGTYEQYFGPGTRLTVT.

V is TRBV7-9 and J is TRBJ1-2; 8 bases fit TRBD1. V trimming: 4 bases; J trimming: 12 bases; junction bases outside the gene matches: 13. The CDR3 is 14 residues long. CDR1 is SEHNR and CDR2 is FQNEAQ in the germline V gene (reference sequence). CDR3 sequence: CASSSSGQGVGDTF. Written as DNA, the CDR3 is TGTGCCAGCAGCTCTTCAGGACAGGGTGTGGGGGACACCTTC. Full variable domain (outside the CDR3, taken from reference TRBV7-9 and TRBJ1-2): DTGVSQNPRHKITKRGQNVTFRCDPISEHNRLYWYRQTLGQGPEFLTYFQNEAQLEKSRLLSDRFSAERPKGSFSTLEIQRTEQGDSAMYLCASSSSGQGVGDTFGSGTRLTVV.

The chain has TRBV18 and TRBJ2-5; TRBD2 matches at 7 bases. The CDR3 is made up of 17 amino acids. V lost 5 bases and J lost 0; bases outside the gene matches: 12. CDR1 is KGHSH, CDR2 LQKENI, per germline. CDR3 amino acids: CASSTGGLDGYQETQYF. CDR3 DNA sequence: TGTGCCAGCTCAACGGGAGGACTAGATGGGTACCAAGAGACCCAGTACTTC. The complete variable domain, with remaining parts taken from reference TRBV18 and TRBJ2-5, reads NAGVMQNPRHLVRRRGQEARLRCSPMKGHSHVYWYRQLPEEGLKFMVYLQKENIIDESGMPKERFSAEFPKEGPSILRIQQVVRGDSAAYFCASSTGGLDGYQETQYFGPGTRLLVL.

This rearrangement joins TRBV5-1 to TRBJ2-3; TRBD1 might be the D (5 bases). The CDR3 is 13 amino acids. Germline-derived CDR1 and CDR2 are SGHRS and YFSETQ. Between the trimmed V and J ends, which lost 7 bases and 0 bases, there was a span of 9 bases. The CDR3: CASSKGSTDTQYF. For the CDR3, the DNA is TGCGCCAGCTCAAAGGGGAGCACAGATACGCAGTATTTT.

This clone was detected only a few times. This sequence joins TRBV19 and TRBJ2-2, with D hard to call. Germline V gene data show CDR1 as LNHDA and CDR2 as SQIVND (reference sequence). Deletions cut 7 bases from V and 6 bases from J, with 15 bases between. CDR3 length: 14 residues. CDR3 sequence: CASKMVTKSGELFF. CDR3 in DNA: TGTGCCAGTAAGATGGTCACTAAGTCCGGGGAGCTGTTTTTT.

V usage is TRBV6-5 and J usage is TRBJ1-1, with a tentative D call TRBD1 (5 bases). The germline gives CDR1 MNHEY, CDR2 SVGAGI. CDR3 length: 11 residues. The germline V and J ends were trimmed by 5 bases and 7 bases, with 8 bases remaining between them. The CDR3 region is CASSTQVEAFF. In DNA form, the CDR3 reads TGTGCCAGCAGTACACAGGTTGAAGCTTTCTTT.

This clone appeared a single time. The chain couples TRBV24-1 to TRBJ1-5; D is possibly TRBD1 (5 bases). Germline V lookup: CDR1 KGHDR, CDR2 SFDVKD. The CDR3 runs to 15 residues. V was clipped by 2 bases and J by 2 bases, with 9 bases between them. CDR3 protein: CATSDWQQGNQPQHF. The CDR3 region has the DNA TGTGCCACCAGTGATTGGCAACAGGGCAATCAGCCCCAGCATTTT.

CDR3 region: CASSLAGWTEAFF. For the CDR3, the DNA is TGTGCCAGCAGCCTAGCAGGGTGGACTGAAGCTTTCTTT. This chain joins TRBV14 and TRBJ1-1; D may be TRBD1 (5 bases). The CDR3 length is 13 residues. Trimming took 4 bases from V and 5 from J, leaving 11 bases between them. Germline-derived CDR1 and CDR2 are SGHDN and FVKESK.

The V call is TRBV9, the J call TRBJ2-5, with TRBD2 as a possible D gene (5 bases). Trimming pared 0 bases from V and 2 bases from J, leaving 11 bases between. The CDR3 is 15 amino acids. CDR1 and CDR2 (germline): SGDLS, YYNGEE. Here the CDR3 reads CASSVAPDSQETQYF. CDR3 in DNA: TGTGCCAGCAGCGTAGCCCCGGACTCTCAAGAGACCCAGTACTTC.

The V gene is TRBV5-5, the J gene TRBJ1-4, with a weak D call TRBD1 (5 bases). The CDR3 spans 14 residues. Trimming took 4 bases from V and 2 from J, leaving 9 bases between them. CDR1 SGHKS and CDR2 YYEKEE come from the germline V gene (reference sequence). The CDR3 sequence: CASSARATNEKLFF. Here the CDR3 DNA reads TGTGCCAGCAGCGCCAGGGCCACTAATGAAAAACTGTTTTTT.

This chain connects TRBV24-1 to TRBJ2-1; D is perhaps TRBD2 (6 bases). V lost 3 bases and J lost 7, with 18 bases in between. The CDR3 extends over 16 amino acids. The germline CDR1 and CDR2 sequences are KGHDR and SFDVKD. The CDR3 DNA is TGTGCCACCAGTGATCCGGATGGGCGGGGAAGAAATGAGCAGTTCTTC. Protein: CATSDPDGRGRNEQFF.

The chain combines TRBV2 with TRBJ1-4; D not resolved. V lost 3 bases, J lost 5 bases, and 10 bases lay in between. This CDR3 has 14 amino acids. Germline V gene data show CDR1 as SNHLY and CDR2 as FYNNEI. The DNA for the CDR3 is TGTGCCAGCAGTGACACAGTGTTGAATGAAAAACTGTTTTTT. The encoded protein is CASSDTVLNEKLFF.

V gene TRBV19 combines with J gene TRBJ1-2; 7 positions match TRBD1. The germline V gene encodes CDR1 LNHDA and CDR2 SQIVND (reference sequence). This CDR3 has 11 residues. V trimming: 8 bases; J trimming: 8 bases; junction bases outside the gene matches: 5. The DNA for the CDR3 is TGTGCCAGTGAAGGGGGCAGCGGCTACACCTTC. It is translated as CASEGGSGYTF.

This chain joins TRBV11-2 and TRBJ2-1; 10 nucleotides line up with TRBD2. CDR1 and CDR2 from the germline V gene are SGHAT and FQNNGV. V lost 3 bases to trimming and J lost 7 bases; unmatched junction nucleotides: 9. CDR3 size: 16 residues. CDR3 DNA: TGTGCCAGCAGCTTGGGACTAGCGCGACGAGAGAATGAGCAGTTCTTC. It specifies CASSLGLARRENEQFF.